This T cell receptor beta chain emerged from a study of blood T cell repertoires in COVID-19. The method was immunoSEQ multiplex PCR; TCRdb's version includes in-frame clones alone and lacks a portion of them. The sample shows approximately 260,000 clones, about 86% of them seen only once. Germline V gene sequence: CDR1 SGHRS, CDR2 YFSETQ. V was cut by 1 base and J by 0 bases, with 5 bases left in between. This CDR3 has 14 amino acids. This sequence was found in a woman in her 40s with acute COVID-19. V is TRBV5-1 and J is TRBJ1-3, with D unclear. The sequenced sample was PBMCs or T cells enriched from blood (not recorded which). The CDR3 coding sequence is TGCGCCAGCAGCTTGCGGGGCTCTGGAAACACCATATATTTT. Protein sequence: CASSLRGSGNTIYF.